The rows below give T cell receptor beta chains drawn from one sample of a study of glioma-infiltrating T cells. TCRdb redid the calling of the multiplex PCR reads with MiXCR, one entry per CDR3 protein. The sample consists of around 180,000 distinct CDR3 sequences, 43% of them appearing once. What was sequenced was glioma tissue, nonneoplastic brain tissue, or PBMCs (not recorded which). The receptors stem from a human donor with low-grade glioma or glioblastoma, undergoing nonglioma brain surgery, or in good health (not recorded which). CDR3s leave out the opening cysteine and the closing phenylalanine or tryptophan. D genes are given only for firm matches. The listing skips clone size in some rows; elsewhere it reads once, few, many or a size class.

size	V	J	length	D	CDR3
-	TRBV12-3/TRBV12-4	TRBJ2-5	13	-	ASSLGTALTKTQY
few	TRBV14	TRBJ1-1	11	TRBD1	ASSPGTVVGAF
many	TRBV14	TRBJ2-7	14	-	ASSQVTLQRPGEQY
-	TRBV7-9	TRBJ2-3	9	-	ASSRQETKY
few	TRBV19	TRBJ2-5	12	TRBD2	ASSTRLAEETQY
-	TRBV29-1	TRBJ2-1	12	-	SVGSGPRGNEQF
-	TRBV29-1	TRBJ2-7	11	-	SVEGDGGYEQY
few	TRBV19	TRBJ2-2	13	-	ASSLHLSNVGELF
many	TRBV20-1	TRBJ2-3	15	TRBD2	SARDLGLAASTDTQY
-	TRBV20-1	TRBJ2-7	13	TRBD2	SARDVAGGVYEQY